A selection of T cell receptor beta chains follows, all from one sample in a study of blood T cell repertoires in COVID-19. Generated by immunoSEQ multiplex PCR, the TCRdb table keeps only in-frame clones and is missing some. The repertoire holds 250,000 or so clones, with about four fifths as singletons. Sequenced material: peripheral blood. The receptors were gathered from a woman in her seventies with acute or convalescent COVID-19. Each CDR3 is given with its conserved first and last residue. D genes are given only for firm matches. The listing skips clone size in some rows; elsewhere it reads once, few, many or a size class.

D gene	V gene	J gene	clone size	CDR3 protein	CDR3 DNA
.	TRBV9	TRBJ1-4	.	CASSPRRLGYNEKLFF	TGTGCCAGCAGCCCTCGCAGACTCGGGTATAATGAAAAACTGTTTTTT
TRBD1	TRBV15	TRBJ1-5	once	CATSRAGTQGGQPQHF	TGTGCCACCAGCAGGGCCGGGACCCAGGGGGGTCAGCCCCAGCATTTT
.	TRBV18	TRBJ1-1	.	CASSPPRPGRNTEAFF	TGTGCCAGCTCACCACCGAGGCCGGGAAGGAACACTGAAGCTTTCTTT
TRBD1	TRBV19	TRBJ1-5	.	CASSHGQGRIGNQPQHF	TGTGCCAGTAGTCACGGACAGGGTAGGATAGGCAATCAGCCCCAGCATTTT
TRBD2	TRBV5-4	TRBJ2-1	.	CASLRSSGGSLYNEQFF	TGTGCCAGCTTACGGAGTAGCGGGGGGTCGCTTTACAATGAGCAGTTCTTC
TRBD2	TRBV6-6	TRBJ2-5	.	CASGDSGGAIDF	TGTGCCAGCGGGGATAGCGGGGGGGCGATCGACTTC
.	TRBV11-2	TRBJ1-6	.	CASSPGTHNSPLHF	TGTGCCAGCAGCCCGGGGACACATAATTCACCCCTCCACTTT
.	TRBV24-1	TRBJ1-5	.	CATSDSQWVGNQPQHF	TGTGCCACCAGTGATTCACAGTGGGTGGGCAATCAGCCCCAGCATTTT
TRBD1	TRBV27	TRBJ2-5	.	CASSLLGRTGGAGTQYF	TGTGCCAGCAGTTTATTGGGAAGGACAGGGGGCGCGGGGACCCAGTACTTC
.	TRBV19	TRBJ1-1	.	CASGGTGWDTEAFF	TGTGCCAGTGGGGGAACAGGGTGGGACACTGAAGCTTTCTTT
TRBD1	TRBV5-1	TRBJ2-7	.	CASSRDRVYEQYF	TGCGCCAGCAGCAGGGACAGGGTTTACGAGCAGTACTTC
.	TRBV10-2	TRBJ2-5	.	CASSDPAGAKETQYF	TGCGCCAGCAGTGACCCGGCGGGGGCGAAAGAGACCCAGTACTTC
.	TRBV3-1/TRBV3-2	TRBJ1-3	.	CASSQEGYSGNTIYF	TGTGCCAGCAGCCAAGAGGGCTACTCTGGAAACACCATATATTTT
TRBD1	TRBV27	TRBJ1-2	.	CASSLRGQIGGYTF	TGTGCCAGCAGTTTAAGGGGGCAAATAGGTGGCTACACCTTC
.	TRBV10-3	TRBJ1-1	.	CAISVDSGDTEAFF	TGTGCCATCAGTGTGGACAGCGGGGACACTGAAGCTTTCTTT
.	TRBV15	TRBJ1-1	.	CATSRDMKSSAFF	TGTGCCACCAGCAGAGATATGAAGTCCAGTGCTTTCTTT
TRBD1	TRBV28	TRBJ1-3	.	CASSLWGPRTGSTGNTIYF	TGTGCCAGCAGTTTATGGGGACCTCGGACAGGTTCTACCGGAAACACCATATATTTT
TRBD1	TRBV29-1	TRBJ2-3	.	CSVGGSSRTGLTDTQYF	TGCAGCGTTGGGGGGAGCAGCAGGACAGGGCTAACAGATACGCAGTATTTT
TRBD1	TRBV10-3	TRBJ2-3	.	CAIKEVVGQGTDTQYF	TGTGCCATCAAAGAGGTGGTAGGACAGGGCACAGATACGCAGTATTTT
TRBD1	TRBV2	TRBJ1-2	once	CASSDWQGDGYTF	TGTGCCAGCAGTGACTGGCAGGGGGATGGCTACACCTTC
.	TRBV5-4	TRBJ2-2	.	CASSMARVQNTGELFF	TGTGCCAGCAGCATGGCCAGGGTTCAGAACACCGGGGAGCTGTTTTTT
.	TRBV7-9	TRBJ1-1	.	CASSWLLAEAFF	TGTGCCAGCAGCTGGCTTTTGGCTGAAGCTTTCTTT
.	TRBV7-2	TRBJ1-4	.	CASRGRNNEKLFF	TGTGCCAGCAGGGGGCGGAATAATGAAAAACTGTTTTTT
TRBD1	TRBV29-1	TRBJ1-2	.	CSVEAANRGIGYGYTF	TGCAGCGTTGAAGCCGCGAACAGGGGAATCGGCTATGGCTACACCTTC
.	TRBV5-1	TRBJ2-1	.	CASSFQDRNEQFF	TGCGCCAGCAGCTTCCAGGATCGCAATGAGCAGTTCTTC
.	TRBV13	TRBJ2-2	.	CASSEDRNTGELFF	TGTGCCAGCAGCGAGGACAGAAACACCGGGGAGCTGTTTTTT
.	TRBV7-8	TRBJ1-5	.	CASSLGGRQPQHF	TGTGCCAGCAGCTTGGGGGGACGGCAGCCCCAGCATTTT
.	TRBV7-2	TRBJ2-2	.	CASSRTRDNTGELFF	TGTGCCAGCAGCCGGACGAGGGATAACACCGGGGAGCTGTTTTTT
TRBD1	TRBV27	TRBJ2-1	.	CATEGQGYNEQFF	TGTGCCACCGAAGGACAGGGCTACAATGAGCAGTTCTTC
.	TRBV19	TRBJ1-1	.	CASSIIPGQPNTEAFF	TGTGCCAGTAGTATAATCCCTGGACAGCCGAACACTGAAGCTTTCTTT
TRBD1	TRBV15	TRBJ1-1	.	CATVDHGQGNTEAFF	TGTGCCACCGTCGATCACGGACAGGGGAATACTGAAGCTTTCTTT